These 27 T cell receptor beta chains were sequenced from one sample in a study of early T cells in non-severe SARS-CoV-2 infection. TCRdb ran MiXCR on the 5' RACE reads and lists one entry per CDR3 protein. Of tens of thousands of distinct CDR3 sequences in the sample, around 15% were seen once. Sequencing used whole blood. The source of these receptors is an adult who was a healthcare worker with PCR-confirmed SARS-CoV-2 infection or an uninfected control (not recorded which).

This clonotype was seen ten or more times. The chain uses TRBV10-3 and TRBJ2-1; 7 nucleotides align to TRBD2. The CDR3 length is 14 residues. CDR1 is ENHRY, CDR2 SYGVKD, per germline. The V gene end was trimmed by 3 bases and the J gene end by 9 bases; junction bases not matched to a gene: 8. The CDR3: CAISELGRGGEQFF. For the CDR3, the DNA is TGTGCCATCAGTGAACTAGGGAGGGGAGGTGAGCAGTTCTTC.

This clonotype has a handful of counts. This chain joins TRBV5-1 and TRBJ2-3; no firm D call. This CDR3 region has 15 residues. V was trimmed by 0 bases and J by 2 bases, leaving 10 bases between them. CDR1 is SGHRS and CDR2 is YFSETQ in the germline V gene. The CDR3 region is CASSLEVSSTDTQYF. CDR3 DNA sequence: TGCGCCAGCAGCTTGGAGGTGAGCTCCACAGATACGCAGTATTTT.

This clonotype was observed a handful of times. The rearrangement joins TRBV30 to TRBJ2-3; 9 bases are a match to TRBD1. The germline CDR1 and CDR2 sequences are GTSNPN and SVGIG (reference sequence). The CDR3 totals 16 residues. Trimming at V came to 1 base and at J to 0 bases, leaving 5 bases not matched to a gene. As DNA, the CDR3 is TGTGCCTGGAGTGGACAGGGGGGATTAAGCACAGATACGCAGTATTTT. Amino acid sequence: CAWSGQGGLSTDTQYF.

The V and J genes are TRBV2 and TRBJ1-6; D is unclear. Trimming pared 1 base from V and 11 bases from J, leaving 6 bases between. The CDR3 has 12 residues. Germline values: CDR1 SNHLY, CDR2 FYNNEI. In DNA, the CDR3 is TGTGCCAGCAGTGAAGGACGAGCACCCCTCCACTTT. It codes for CASSEGRAPLHF.

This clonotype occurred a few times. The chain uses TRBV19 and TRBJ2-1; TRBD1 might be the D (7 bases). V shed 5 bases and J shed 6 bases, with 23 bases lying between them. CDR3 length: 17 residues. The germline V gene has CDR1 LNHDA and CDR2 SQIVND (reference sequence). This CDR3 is CASSAGQVRAEGNEQFF. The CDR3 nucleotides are TGTGCCAGTAGTGCCGGACAGGTAAGAGCGGAGGGCAATGAGCAGTTCTTC.

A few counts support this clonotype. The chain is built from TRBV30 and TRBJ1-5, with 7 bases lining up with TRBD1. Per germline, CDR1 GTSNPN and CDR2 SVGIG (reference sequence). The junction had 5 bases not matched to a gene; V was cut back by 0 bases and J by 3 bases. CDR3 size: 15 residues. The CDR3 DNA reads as TGTGCCTGGAGTGTGTTAACAGGGGCCAATCAGCCCCAGCATTTT. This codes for CAWSVLTGANQPQHF.

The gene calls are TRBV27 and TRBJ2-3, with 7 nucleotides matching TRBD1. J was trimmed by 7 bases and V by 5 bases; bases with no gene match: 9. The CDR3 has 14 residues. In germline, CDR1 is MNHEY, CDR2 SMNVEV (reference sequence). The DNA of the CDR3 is TGTGCCAGCAGTCCCCTGACAGGGTCAAATACGCAGTATTTT. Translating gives CASSPLTGSNTQYF.

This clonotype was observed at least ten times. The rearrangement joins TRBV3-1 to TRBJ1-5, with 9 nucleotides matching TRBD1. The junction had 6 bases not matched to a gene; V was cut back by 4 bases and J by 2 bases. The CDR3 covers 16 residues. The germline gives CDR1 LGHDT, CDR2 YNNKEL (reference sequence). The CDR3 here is CASSRGWTGGNQPQHF. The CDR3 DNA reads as TGTGCCAGCAGCCGGGGCTGGACAGGGGGCAATCAGCCCCAGCATTTT.

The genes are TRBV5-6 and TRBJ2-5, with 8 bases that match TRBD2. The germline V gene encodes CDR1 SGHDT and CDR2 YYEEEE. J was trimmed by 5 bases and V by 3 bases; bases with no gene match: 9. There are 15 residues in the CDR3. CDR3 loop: CASSSPGGESETQYF. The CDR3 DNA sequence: TGTGCCAGCAGCTCCCCGGGAGGGGAATCGGAGACCCAGTACTTC.

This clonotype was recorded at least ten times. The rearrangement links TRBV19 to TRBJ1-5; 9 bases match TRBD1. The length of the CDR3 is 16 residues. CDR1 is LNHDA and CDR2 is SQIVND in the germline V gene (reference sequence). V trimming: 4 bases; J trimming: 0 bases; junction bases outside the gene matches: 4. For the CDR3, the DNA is TGTGCCAGTAGTAACAGGGGGCCGGATAGCAATCAGCCCCAGCATTTT. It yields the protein CASSNRGPDSNQPQHF.

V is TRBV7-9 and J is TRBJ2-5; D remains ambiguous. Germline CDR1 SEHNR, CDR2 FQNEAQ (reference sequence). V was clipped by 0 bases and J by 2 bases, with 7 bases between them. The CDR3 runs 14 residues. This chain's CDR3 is CASSLAGSQETQYF. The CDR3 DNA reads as TGTGCCAGCAGCTTAGCCGGAAGTCAAGAGACCCAGTACTTC.

The chain's CDR3 is CASNLKGGGGPYQETQYF. Here the CDR3 DNA reads TGTGCCAGCAATCTGAAGGGTGGTGGGGGACCGTACCAAGAGACCCAGTACTTC. V and J are TRBV6-1 and TRBJ2-5; D is possibly TRBD1 or TRBD2 (5 bases each). Germline-derived CDR1 and CDR2 are MNHNS and SASEGT. This CDR3 has 18 residues. Trimming removed 7 bases at V and 0 bases at J, with 24 bases between.

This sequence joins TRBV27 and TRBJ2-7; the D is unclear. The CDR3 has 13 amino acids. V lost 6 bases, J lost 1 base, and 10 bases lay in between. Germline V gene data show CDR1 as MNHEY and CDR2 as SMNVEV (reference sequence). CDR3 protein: CASSPASSYEQYV. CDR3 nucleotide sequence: TGTGCCAGCAGCCCGGCCTCTTCCTACGAGCAGTACGTC.

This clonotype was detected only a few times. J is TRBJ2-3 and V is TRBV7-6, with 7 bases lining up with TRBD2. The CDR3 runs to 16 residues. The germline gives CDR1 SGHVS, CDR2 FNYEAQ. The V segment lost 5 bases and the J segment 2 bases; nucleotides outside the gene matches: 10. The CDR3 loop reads CASSHPGGDYTDTQYF. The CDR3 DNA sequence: TGTGCCAGCAGCCACCCCGGCGGGGACTACACAGATACGCAGTATTTT. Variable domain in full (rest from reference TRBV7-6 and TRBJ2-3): GAGVSQSPRYKVTKRGQDVALRCDPISGHVSLYWYRQALGQGPEFLTYFNYEAQQDKSGLPNDRFSAERPEGSISTLTIQRTEQRDSAMYRCASSHPGGDYTDTQYFGPGTRLTVL.

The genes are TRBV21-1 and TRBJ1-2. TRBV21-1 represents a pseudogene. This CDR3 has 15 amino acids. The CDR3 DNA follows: TGTGCCAGCAGCAAAATTCGGGGAGAGAACTATGGCTACACCTTC. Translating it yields CASSKIRGENYGYTF.

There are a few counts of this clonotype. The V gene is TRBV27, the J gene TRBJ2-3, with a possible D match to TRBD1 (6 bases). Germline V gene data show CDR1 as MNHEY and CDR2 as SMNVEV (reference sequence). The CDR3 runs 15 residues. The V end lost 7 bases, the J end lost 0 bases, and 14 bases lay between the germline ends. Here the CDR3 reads CASTEGVASTDTQYF. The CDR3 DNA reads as TGTGCCAGCACAGAGGGGGTAGCGAGCACAGATACGCAGTATTTT.

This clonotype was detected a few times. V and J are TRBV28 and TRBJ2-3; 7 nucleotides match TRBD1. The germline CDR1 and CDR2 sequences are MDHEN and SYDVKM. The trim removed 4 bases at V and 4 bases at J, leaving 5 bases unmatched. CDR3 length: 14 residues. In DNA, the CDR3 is TGTGCCAGCAGTTCAGGGACAGTGGCAGATACGCAGTATTTT. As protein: CASSSGTVADTQYF.

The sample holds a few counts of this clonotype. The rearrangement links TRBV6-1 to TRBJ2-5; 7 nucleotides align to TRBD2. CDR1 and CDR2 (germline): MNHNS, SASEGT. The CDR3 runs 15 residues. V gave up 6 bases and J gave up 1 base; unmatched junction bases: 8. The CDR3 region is CASRRLALPQETQYF. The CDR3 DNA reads TGTGCCAGCAGGCGACTAGCCCTTCCCCAAGAGACCCAGTACTTC.

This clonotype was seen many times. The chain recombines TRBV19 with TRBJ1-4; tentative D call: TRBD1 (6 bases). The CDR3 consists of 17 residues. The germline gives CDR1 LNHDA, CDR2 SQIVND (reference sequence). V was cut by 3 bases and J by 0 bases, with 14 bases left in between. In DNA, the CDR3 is TGTGCCAGTAGTATTGCCAGGGGACGGGCAACTAATGAAAAACTGTTTTTT. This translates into CASSIARGRATNEKLFF.

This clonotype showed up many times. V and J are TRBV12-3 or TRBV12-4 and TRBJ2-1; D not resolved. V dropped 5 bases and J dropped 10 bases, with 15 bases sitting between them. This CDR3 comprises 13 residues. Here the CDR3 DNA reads TGTGCCAGCAGTACCCCCTCGGGCTTGGAGCAGTTCTTC. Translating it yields CASSTPSGLEQFF.

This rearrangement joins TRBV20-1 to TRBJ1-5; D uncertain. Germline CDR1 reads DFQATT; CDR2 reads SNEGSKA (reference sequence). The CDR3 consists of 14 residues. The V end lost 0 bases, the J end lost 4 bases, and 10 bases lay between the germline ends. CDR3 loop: CSAREGGPNQPQHF. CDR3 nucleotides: TGCAGTGCTAGAGAAGGAGGTCCAAATCAGCCCCAGCATTTT.

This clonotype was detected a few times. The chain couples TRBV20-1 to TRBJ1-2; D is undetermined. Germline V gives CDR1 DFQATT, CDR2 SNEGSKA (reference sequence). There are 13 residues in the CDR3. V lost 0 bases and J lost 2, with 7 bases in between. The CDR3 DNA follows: TGCAGTGCTAGAGAGTTTTCAAACTATGGCTACACCTTC. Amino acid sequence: CSAREFSNYGYTF.

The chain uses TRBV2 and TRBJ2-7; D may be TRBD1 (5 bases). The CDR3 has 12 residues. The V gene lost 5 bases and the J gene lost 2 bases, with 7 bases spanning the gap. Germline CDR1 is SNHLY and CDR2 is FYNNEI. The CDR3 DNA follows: TGTGCCAGCAGTCCGACAGCCTACGAGCAGTACGTC. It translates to CASSPTAYEQYV.

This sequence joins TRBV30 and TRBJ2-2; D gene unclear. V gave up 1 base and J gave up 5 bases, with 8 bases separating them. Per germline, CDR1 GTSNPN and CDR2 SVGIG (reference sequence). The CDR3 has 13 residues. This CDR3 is CAWSGGLTGELFF. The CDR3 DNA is TGTGCCTGGAGTGGGGGTTTAACCGGGGAGCTGTTTTTT.

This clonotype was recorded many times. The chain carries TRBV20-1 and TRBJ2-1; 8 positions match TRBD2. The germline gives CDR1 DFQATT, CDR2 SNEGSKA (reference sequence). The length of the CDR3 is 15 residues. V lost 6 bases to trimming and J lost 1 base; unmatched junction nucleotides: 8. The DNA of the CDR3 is TGCAGTGCCTATAACAGCGGGGGATCCTACAATGAGCAGTTCTTC. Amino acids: CSAYNSGGSYNEQFF.

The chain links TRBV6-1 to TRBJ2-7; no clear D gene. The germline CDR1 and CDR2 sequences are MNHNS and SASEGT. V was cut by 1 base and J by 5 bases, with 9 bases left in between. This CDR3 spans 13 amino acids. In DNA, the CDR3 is TGTGCCAGCAGTGAAGGGACCCGGGACGAGCAGTACGTC. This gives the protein CASSEGTRDEQYV.

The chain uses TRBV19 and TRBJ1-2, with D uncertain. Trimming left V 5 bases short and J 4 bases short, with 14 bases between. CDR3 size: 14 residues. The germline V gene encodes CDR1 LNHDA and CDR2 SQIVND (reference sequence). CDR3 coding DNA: TGTGCCAGTAGTCCCTCGTCAGGATTCTATGGCTACACCTTC. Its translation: CASSPSSGFYGYTF.